The clone carrying this T cell receptor beta chain was seen a handful of times. This sample stems from a study of blood T cell repertoires in COVID-19. Method: immunoSEQ multiplex PCR; TCRdb's copy keeps in-frame clones and lacks some. This table has more than 20,000 clones, approximately 77% appearing once. The clonotype was recovered from a man older than 75 with active or convalescent COVID-19. Specimen: peripheral blood.

The CDR3: CASSSDLILNEQYF. The CDR3 nucleotides read TGTGCCAGCAGCTCCGACTTGATATTGAACGAGCAGTACTTC. This rearrangement joins TRBV11-2 to TRBJ2-7, with D unclear. Germline-derived CDR1 and CDR2 are SGHAT and FQNNGV. The CDR3 extends over 14 amino acids. Trimming took off 4 bases at V and 5 bases at J, with 15 bases between the two ends.